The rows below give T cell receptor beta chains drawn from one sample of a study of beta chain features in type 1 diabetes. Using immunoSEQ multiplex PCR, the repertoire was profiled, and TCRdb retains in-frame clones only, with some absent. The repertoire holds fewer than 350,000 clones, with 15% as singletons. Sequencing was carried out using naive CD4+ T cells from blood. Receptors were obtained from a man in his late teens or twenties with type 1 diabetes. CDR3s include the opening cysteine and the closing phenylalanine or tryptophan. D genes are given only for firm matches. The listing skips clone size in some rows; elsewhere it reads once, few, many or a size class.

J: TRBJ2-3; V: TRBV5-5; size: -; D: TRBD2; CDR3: CASSPPSGLGTDTQYF; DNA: TGTGCCAGCAGCCCTCCTTCGGGACTAGGCACAGATACGCAGTATTTT
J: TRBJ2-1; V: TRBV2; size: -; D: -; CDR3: CASSSLSYNEQFF; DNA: TGTGCCAGCAGTTCCTTGTCCTACAATGAGCAGTTCTTC
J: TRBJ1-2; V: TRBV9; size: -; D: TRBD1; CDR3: CASSTRWTGGFGYTF; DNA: TGTGCCAGCAGCACTCGCTGGACAGGGGGCTTTGGCTACACCTTC
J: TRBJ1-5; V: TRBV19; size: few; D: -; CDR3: CASSIDRFSNQPQHF; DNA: TGTGCCAGTAGTATAGACAGATTTTCCAATCAGCCCCAGCATTTT
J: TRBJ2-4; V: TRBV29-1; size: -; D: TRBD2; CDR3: CSVGFGGSLAKNIQYF; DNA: TGCAGCGTTGGGTTCGGGGGGTCCCTAGCCAAAAACATTCAGTACTTC
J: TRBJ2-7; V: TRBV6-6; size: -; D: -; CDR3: CASSYSLYGSYEQYF; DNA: TGTGCCAGCAGTTACTCGTTGTACGGTTCCTACGAGCAGTACTTC
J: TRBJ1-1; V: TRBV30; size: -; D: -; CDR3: CAWKQVNTEAFF; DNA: TGTGCCTGGAAACAGGTGAACACTGAAGCTTTCTTT
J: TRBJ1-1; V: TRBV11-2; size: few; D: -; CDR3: CASSSIAMNTEAFF; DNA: TGTGCCAGCAGCTCAATAGCGATGAACACTGAAGCTTTCTTT
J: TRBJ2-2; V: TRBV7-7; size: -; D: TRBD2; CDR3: CASSPRTSSGNTGELFF; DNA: TGTGCCAGCAGCCCGCGGACTAGCTCAGGGAACACCGGGGAGCTGTTTTTT
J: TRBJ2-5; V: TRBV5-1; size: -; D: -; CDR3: CASSLEVLRETQYF; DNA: TGCGCCAGCAGCTTGGAGGTTTTGCGGGAGACCCAGTACTTC
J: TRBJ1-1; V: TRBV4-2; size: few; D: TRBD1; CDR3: CASSQPPGGSVNTEAFF; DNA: TGTGCCAGCAGCCAGCCCCCAGGGGGCAGCGTGAACACTGAAGCTTTCTTT
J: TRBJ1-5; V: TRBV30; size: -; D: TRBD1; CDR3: CAWRATGSNQPQHF; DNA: TGTGCCTGGAGAGCGACAGGGAGCAATCAGCCCCAGCATTTT
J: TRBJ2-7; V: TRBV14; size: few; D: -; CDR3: CASSQDRYEQYF; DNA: TGTGCCAGCAGCCAAGACCGTTACGAGCAGTACTTC
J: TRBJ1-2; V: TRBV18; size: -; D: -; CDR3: CASSPLTESNANYGYTF; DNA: TGTGCCAGCTCACCTTTGACAGAATCGAACGCTAACTATGGCTACACCTTC
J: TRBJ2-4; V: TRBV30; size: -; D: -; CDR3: CAWSWGEYGIQYF; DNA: TGTGCCTGGAGTTGGGGGGAATATGGCATTCAGTACTTC
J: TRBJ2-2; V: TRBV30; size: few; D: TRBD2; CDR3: CAWSVTGGRIMNGGTGELFF; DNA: TGTGCCTGGAGTGTCACGGGAGGGCGTATAATGAACGGGGGCACCGGGGAGCTGTTTTTT
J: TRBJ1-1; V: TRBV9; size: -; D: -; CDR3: CASSRGMNTEAFF; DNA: TGTGCCAGCAGCAGGGGTATGAACACTGAAGCTTTCTTT
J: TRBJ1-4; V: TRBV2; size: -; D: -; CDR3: CASSWGLATNEKLFF; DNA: TGTGCCAGCTCGTGGGGGCTAGCAACTAATGAAAAACTGTTTTTT
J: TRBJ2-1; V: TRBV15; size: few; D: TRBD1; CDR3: CATMRTGSNEQFF; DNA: TGTGCCACCATGCGGACAGGGAGCAATGAGCAGTTCTTC
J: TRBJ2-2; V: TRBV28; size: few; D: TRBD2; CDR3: CASMGGSFGELFF; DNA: TGTGCCAGCATGGGCGGGAGCTTCGGGGAGCTGTTTTTT
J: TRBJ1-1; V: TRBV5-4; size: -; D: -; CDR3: CASSLGVLSGLNTEAFF; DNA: TGTGCCAGCAGCTTGGGGGTGCTTTCGGGATTGAACACTGAAGCTTTCTTT
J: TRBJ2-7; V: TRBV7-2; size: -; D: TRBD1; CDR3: CASSPGQGISYEQYF; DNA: TGTGCCAGCAGCCCGGGACAGGGAATCTCCTACGAGCAGTACTTC
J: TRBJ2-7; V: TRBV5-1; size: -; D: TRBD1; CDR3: CASRTRDRGHEQYF; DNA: TGTGCCAGCAGGACCCGGGACAGGGGCCACGAGCAGTACTTC
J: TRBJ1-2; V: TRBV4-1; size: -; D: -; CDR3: CASSQDPTGQGGYTF; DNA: TGCGCCAGCAGCCAAGATCCAACAGGCCAGGGTGGCTACACCTTC
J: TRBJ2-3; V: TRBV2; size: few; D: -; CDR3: CASSGQGTDTQYF; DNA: TGTGCCAGCAGTGGACAGGGCACAGATACGCAGTATTTT
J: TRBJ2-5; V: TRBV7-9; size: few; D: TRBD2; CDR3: CASSVSGSTRETQYF; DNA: TGTGCCAGCAGCGTTAGCGGGAGTACAAGAGAGACCCAGTACTTC
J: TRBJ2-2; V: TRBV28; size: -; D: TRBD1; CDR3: CASSFWPRDRSAGELFF; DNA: TGTGCCAGCAGTTTCTGGCCCCGGGACAGGTCCGCCGGGGAGCTGTTTTTT
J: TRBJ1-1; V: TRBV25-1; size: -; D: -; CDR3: CASSEGGEIEAFF; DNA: TGTGCCAGCAGTGAAGGGGGCGAGATTGAAGCTTTCTTT
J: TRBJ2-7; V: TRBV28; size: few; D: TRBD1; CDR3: CASSSPPGQGVYEQYF; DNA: TGTGCCAGCAGTTCCCCGCCGGGACAGGGGGTCTACGAGCAGTACTTC
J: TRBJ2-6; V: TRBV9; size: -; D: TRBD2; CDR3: CASSETSGRAGANVLTF; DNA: TGTGCCAGCAGCGAGACTAGCGGGAGGGCTGGGGCCAACGTCCTGACTTTC
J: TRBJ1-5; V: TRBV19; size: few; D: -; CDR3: CASRRRQINQPQHF; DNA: TGTGCCAGTCGACGGCGACAGATCAATCAGCCCCAGCATTTT
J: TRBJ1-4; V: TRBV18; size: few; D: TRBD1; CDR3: CASSPGQGAEKLFF; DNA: TGTGCCAGCTCACCGGGACAGGGGGCTGAAAAACTGTTTTTT
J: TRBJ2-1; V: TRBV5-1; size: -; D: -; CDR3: CASSLAETSTQFF; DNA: TGCGCCAGCAGCTTGGCCGAAACTAGCACGCAGTTCTTC
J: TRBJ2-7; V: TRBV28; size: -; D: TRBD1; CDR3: CASSSPLQGNEQYF; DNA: TGTGCCAGCAGTTCCCCTTTACAGGGGAACGAGCAGTACTTC
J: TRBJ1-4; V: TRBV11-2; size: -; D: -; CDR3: CASSSRTRGLPGEKLFF; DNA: TGTGCCAGCAGCTCCCGGACCCGGGGACTTCCGGGTGAAAAACTGTTTTTT
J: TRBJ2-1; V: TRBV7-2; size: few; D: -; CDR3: CASRRAGNEQFF; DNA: TGTGCCAGCAGGCGGGCCGGGAATGAGCAGTTCTTC
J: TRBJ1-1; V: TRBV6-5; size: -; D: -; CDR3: CASREDTEAFF; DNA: TGTGCCAGCAGGGAGGACACTGAAGCTTTCTTT
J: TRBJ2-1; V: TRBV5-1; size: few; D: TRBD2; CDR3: CASKTSGSYNEQFF; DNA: TGCGCCAGCAAAACTAGCGGCTCCTACAATGAGCAGTTCTTC
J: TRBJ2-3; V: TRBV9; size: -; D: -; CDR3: CASSAGLDPNTQYF; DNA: TGTGCCAGCAGCGCAGGACTGGACCCAAATACGCAGTATTTT
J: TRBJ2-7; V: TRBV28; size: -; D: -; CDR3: CASSFAHYEQYF; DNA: TGTGCCAGCAGTTTCGCACATTACGAGCAGTACTTC
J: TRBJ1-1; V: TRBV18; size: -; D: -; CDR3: CASSPQKGANTEAFF; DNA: TGTGCCAGCTCACCACAGAAAGGGGCGAACACTGAAGCTTTCTTT
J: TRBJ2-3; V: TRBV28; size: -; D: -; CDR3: CASSSTSTDTQYF; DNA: TGTGCCAGCAGTTCAACTAGCACAGATACGCAGTATTTT
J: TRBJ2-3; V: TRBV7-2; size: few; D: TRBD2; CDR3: CASSYRTSGTSTDTQYF; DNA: TGTGCCAGCAGCTATCGGACTAGCGGGACTAGCACAGATACGCAGTATTTT
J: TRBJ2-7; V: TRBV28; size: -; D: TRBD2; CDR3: CASSLISWAGGYEQYF; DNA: TGTGCCAGCAGTTTAATCTCATGGGCGGGGGGGTACGAGCAGTACTTC
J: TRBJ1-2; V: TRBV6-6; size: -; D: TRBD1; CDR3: CASSYEGASYGYTF; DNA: TGTGCCAGCAGTTACGAGGGGGCTTCCTATGGCTACACCTTC
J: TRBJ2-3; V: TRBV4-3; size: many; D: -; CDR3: CASSPESGDTQYF; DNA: TGCGCCAGCAGCCCCGAAAGCGGGGATACGCAGTATTTT
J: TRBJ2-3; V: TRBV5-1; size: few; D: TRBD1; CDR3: CASSTGQGGTDTQYF; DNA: TGCGCCAGCAGCACAGGACAGGGTGGGACAGATACGCAGTATTTT
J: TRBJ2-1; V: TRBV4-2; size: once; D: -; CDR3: CASSTGRSGLYNEQFF; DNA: TGTGCCAGCAGCACAGGCCGATCGGGCCTTTACAATGAGCAGTTCTTC
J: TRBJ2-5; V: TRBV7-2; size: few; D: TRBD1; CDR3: CASSQNRGYQETQYF; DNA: TGTGCCAGCAGCCAAAACAGGGGGTACCAAGAGACCCAGTACTTC
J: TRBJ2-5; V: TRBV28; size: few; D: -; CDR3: CASTTVDRGGETQYF; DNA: TGTGCCAGCACTACCGTAGACAGGGGAGGGGAGACCCAGTACTTC
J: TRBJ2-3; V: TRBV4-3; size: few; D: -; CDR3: CASSQEGVTTDTQYF; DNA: TGCGCCAGCAGCCAAGAAGGGGTTACCACAGATACGCAGTATTTT
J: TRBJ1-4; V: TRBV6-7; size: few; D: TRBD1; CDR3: CASSYADRLFEKLFF; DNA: TGTGCCAGCAGTTACGCGGACAGGCTCTTCGAAAAACTGTTTTTT
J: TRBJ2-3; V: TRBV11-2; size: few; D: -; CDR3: CASSAVGGATDTQYF; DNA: TGTGCCAGCAGCGCTGTCGGAGGGGCGACAGATACGCAGTATTTT
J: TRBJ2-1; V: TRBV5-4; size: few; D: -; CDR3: CASSLAGIRNEQFF; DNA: TGTGCCAGCAGCCTCGCGGGGATCCGCAATGAGCAGTTCTTC